This T cell receptor (beta chain) was identified in a study of response to subunit inactivated influenza vaccine. The study, taken as a whole, reports: The authors suggested that few new T cells are recruited per seasonal influenza vaccination.

Each CDR3 protein is one row after TCRdb ran MiXCR on the RT-PCR reads. The sample holds 170,000 or so distinct CDR3 sequences, roughly 10% seen once. Comments on this clonotype: Its specificity is unknown.

Per germline, CDR1 SGHAT and CDR2 FQNNGV. The CDR3 loop spans 14 amino acids. V lost 6 bases and J lost 10, with 19 bases in between. This TCR was recovered from a man aged 50-75 years who received an inactivated influenza vaccine. V and J are TRBV11-2 and TRBJ2-1; weak D call: TRBD1 (6 bases). Source: CD8+ T cells sorted from PBMCs, taken 23 months after vaccination. The CDR3 loop is CASRREGQPGEQFF. CDR3 DNA sequence: TGTGCCAGCAGACGCGAAGGACAGCCTGGCGAGCAGTTCTTC.